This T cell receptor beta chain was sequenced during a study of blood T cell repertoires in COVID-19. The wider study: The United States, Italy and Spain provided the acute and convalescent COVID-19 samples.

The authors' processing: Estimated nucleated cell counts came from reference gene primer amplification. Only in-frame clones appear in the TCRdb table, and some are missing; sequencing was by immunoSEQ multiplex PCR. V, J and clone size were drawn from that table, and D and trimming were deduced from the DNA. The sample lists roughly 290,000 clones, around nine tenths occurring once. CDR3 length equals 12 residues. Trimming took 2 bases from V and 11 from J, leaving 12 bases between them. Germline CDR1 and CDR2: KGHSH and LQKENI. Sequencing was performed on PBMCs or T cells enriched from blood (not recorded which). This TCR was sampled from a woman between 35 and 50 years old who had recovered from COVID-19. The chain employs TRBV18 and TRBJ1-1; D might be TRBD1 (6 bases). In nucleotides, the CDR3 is TGTGCCAGCTCACCATTGGGGGGGCTGGCTTTCTTT. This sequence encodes CASSPLGGLAFF.